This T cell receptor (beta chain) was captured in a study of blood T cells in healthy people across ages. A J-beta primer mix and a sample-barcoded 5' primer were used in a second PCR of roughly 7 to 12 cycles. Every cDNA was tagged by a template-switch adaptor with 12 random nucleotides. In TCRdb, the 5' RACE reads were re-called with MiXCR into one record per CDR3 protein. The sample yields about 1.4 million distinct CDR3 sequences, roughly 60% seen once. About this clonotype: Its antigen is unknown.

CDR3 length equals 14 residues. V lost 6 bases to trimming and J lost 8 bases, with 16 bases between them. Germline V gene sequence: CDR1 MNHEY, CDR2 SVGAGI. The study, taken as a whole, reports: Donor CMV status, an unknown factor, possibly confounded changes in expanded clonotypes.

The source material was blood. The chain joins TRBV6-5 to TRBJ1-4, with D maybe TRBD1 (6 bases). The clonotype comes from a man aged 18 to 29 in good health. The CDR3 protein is CASRAGQRTEKLFF. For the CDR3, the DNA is TGTGCCAGCAGAGCGGGACAAAGAACCGAAAAACTGTTTTTT.